This T cell receptor beta chain was profiled in a study of OX40 agonist ivuxolimab in advanced cancers. Study context: At 0.01 to 10 mg/kg, ivuxolimab was administered intravenously to patients every 2 weeks. Of the patients, three showed partial responses, one with hepatocellular carcinoma and two with cutaneous melanoma.

With respect to this clone: Its target is not known.

Study findings and constraints: No antigen was identified for the clonally expanded peripheral T cells. Among T cells, CD8+ cells averaged more expanded clones than CD4+ cells.

The germline V and J ends were trimmed by 0 bases and 4 bases, with 9 bases remaining between them. The CDR3 length is 14 residues. CDR1 SGHKS and CDR2 YYEKEE come from the germline V gene (reference sequence). Assay: immunoSEQ multiplex PCR; the TCRdb copy retains only in-frame clones and omits some. This sample carries tens of thousands of clones, about 91% of them seen once, and the ten largest clones take roughly 0.59%. This specimen consisted of CD4+ or CD8+ T cells sorted from blood, obtained in a trial of the OX40 agonist ivuxolimab. This clonotype was obtained from an adult with an advanced solid tumor such as melanoma, head and neck, liver or kidney cancer. The chain is built from TRBV5-5 and TRBJ2-3, with unresolved D. In DNA form, the CDR3 reads TGTGCCAGCAGCTTGGAGCGAGTCGCAGATACGCAGTATTTT. Protein product: CASSLERVADTQYF.